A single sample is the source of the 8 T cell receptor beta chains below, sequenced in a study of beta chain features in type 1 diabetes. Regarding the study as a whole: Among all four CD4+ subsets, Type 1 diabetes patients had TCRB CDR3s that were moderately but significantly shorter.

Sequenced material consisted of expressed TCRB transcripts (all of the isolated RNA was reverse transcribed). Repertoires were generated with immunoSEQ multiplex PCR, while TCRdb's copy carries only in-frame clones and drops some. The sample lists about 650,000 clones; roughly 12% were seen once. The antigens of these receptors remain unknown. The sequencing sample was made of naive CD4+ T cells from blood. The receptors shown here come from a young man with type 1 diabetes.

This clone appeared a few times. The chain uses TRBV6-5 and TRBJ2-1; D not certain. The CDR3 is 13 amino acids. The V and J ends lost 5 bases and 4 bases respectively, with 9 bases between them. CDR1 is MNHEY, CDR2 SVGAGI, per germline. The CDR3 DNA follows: TGTGCCAGCAGTCACATGACGTACAATGAGCAGTTCTTC. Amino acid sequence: CASSHMTYNEQFF.

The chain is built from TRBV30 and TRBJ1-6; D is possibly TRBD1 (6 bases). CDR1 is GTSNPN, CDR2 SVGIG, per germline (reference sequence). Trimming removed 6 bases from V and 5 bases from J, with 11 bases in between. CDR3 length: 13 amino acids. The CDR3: CACQQGNNSPLHF. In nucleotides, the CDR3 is TGTGCCTGTCAACAGGGAAATAATTCACCCCTCCACTTT.

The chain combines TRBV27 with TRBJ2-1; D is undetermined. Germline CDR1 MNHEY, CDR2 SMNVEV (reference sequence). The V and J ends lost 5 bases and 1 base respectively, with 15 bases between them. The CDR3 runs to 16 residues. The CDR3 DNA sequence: TGTGCCAGCAGTCCTACGGTAGCCAGGTCCTACAATGAGCAGTTCTTC. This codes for CASSPTVARSYNEQFF.

CDR3 sequence reads: CASSPARPQTIEQFF. DNA of the CDR3: TGCGCCAGCAGCCCGGCCCGTCCCCAGACAATCGAGCAGTTCTTC. The chain combines TRBV5-1 with TRBJ2-1; unclear D gene. This CDR3 has 15 residues. Trimming removed 4 bases at V and 10 bases at J, with 21 bases between. Germline V CDR1 and CDR2: SGHRS, YFSETQ.

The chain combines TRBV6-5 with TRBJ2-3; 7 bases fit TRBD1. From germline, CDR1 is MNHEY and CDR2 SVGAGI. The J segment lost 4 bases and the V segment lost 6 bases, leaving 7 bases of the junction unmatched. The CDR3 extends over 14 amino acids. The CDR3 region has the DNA TGTGCCAGCAGGCGCCAGGGGGACCCAGATACGCAGTATTTT. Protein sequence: CASRRQGDPDTQYF.

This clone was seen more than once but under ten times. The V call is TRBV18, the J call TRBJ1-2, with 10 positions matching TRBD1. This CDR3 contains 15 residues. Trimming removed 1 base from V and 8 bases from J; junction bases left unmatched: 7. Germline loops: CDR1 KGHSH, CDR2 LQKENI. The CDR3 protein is CASSPRRQGAGGYTF. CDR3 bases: TGTGCCAGCTCACCACGGCGACAGGGGGCCGGGGGCTACACCTTC. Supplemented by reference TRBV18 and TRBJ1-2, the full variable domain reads NAGVMQNPRHLVRRRGQEARLRCSPMKGHSHVYWYRQLPEEGLKFMVYLQKENIIDESGMPKERFSAEFPKEGPSILRIQQVVRGDSAAYFCASSPRRQGAGGYTFGSGTRLTVV.

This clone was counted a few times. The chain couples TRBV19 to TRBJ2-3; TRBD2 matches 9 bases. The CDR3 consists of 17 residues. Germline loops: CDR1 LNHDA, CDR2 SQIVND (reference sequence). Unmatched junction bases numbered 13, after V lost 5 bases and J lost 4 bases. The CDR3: CASSLPRLAGFPDTQYF. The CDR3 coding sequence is TGTGCCAGTAGTCTCCCTCGGCTAGCGGGGTTTCCAGATACGCAGTATTTT.

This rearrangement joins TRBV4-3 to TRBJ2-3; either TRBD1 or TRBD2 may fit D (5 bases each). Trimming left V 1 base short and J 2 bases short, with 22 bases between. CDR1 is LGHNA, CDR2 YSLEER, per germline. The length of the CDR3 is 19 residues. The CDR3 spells CASSQGVSLGAATTDTQYF. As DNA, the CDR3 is TGCGCCAGCAGCCAAGGGGTGTCCCTCGGGGCGGCGACCACAGATACGCAGTATTTT.